The 30 T cell receptor beta chains below were found in one sample sequenced in a study of blood T cell repertoires in COVID-19. Assay used: immunoSEQ multiplex PCR; TCRdb lists only in-frame clones, some missing. Here the sample spans some 300,000 clones, less than 90% being singletons. The specimen sequenced was PBMCs or T cells enriched from blood (not recorded which). The receptors originated from a woman aged 25 to 39 who had recovered from COVID-19.

The chain combines TRBV3-1 (or the pseudogene TRBV3-2) with TRBJ2-5, with 7 bases that match TRBD1. The CDR3 runs 12 residues. CDR1 is LGHDT, CDR2 YNNKEL, per germline (reference sequence). Trimming at V came to 7 bases and at J to 6 bases, leaving 5 bases not matched to a gene. The CDR3 bases are TGTGCCAGCAAATACAGGGGAAAGACCCAGTACTTC. Protein product: CASKYRGKTQYF.

The chain has TRBV2 and TRBJ1-2, with 11 bases that match TRBD1. The CDR3 spans 13 residues. The V and J ends lost 10 bases and 7 bases, in that order; junction bases with no gene match: 8. Germline CDR1 and CDR2: SNHLY and FYNNEI. The CDR3 region has the DNA TGTGCCACCACCGGACAGGGGGCAATTGGCTACACCTTC. Protein sequence: CATTGQGAIGYTF.

This clone was seen only once. The chain couples TRBV3-1 (or the pseudogene TRBV3-2) to TRBJ2-5; possible D gene TRBD2, 6 bases. This CDR3 is 17 amino acids long. Germline CDR1 is LGHDT and CDR2 is YNNKEL (reference sequence). V was trimmed by 4 bases and J by 0 bases, leaving 18 bases between them. This CDR3 reads CASSRAPGPSDQETQYF. The CDR3 DNA sequence: TGTGCCAGCAGCCGAGCCCCGGGGCCTAGCGACCAAGAGACCCAGTACTTC.

This clone appeared a single time. The rearrangement uses TRBV11-3 and TRBJ2-3; the match to TRBD2 covers 13 bases. The CDR3 is 17 residues long. The germline gives CDR1 SGHNT, CDR2 YENEEA. J lost 4 bases, V lost 6 bases, and 10 bases had no gene match. The CDR3 region has the DNA TGTGCCAGCAGTTTACCTGGAACTAGCGGGGGGGCAGATACGCAGTATTTT. As protein: CASSLPGTSGGADTQYF.

This sequence joins TRBV7-2 and TRBJ2-7; 8 bases line up with TRBD2. Germline CDR1 reads SGHTA; CDR2 reads FQGNSA. The CDR3 has 13 amino acids. Trimming cost V 8 bases and J 3 bases; bases outside gene matches: 6. The CDR3 sequence: CASGVAGLYEQYF. CDR3 coding DNA: TGTGCCAGCGGTGTAGCGGGGCTCTACGAGCAGTACTTC.

The chain carries TRBV4-3 and TRBJ2-5; TRBD2 agrees at 7 bases. With V trimmed by 4 bases and J by 3 bases, 8 bases remained unmatched. CDR3 length equals 15 residues. Germline loops: CDR1 LGHNA, CDR2 YSLEER. Here the CDR3 DNA reads TGCGCCAGCAGCCTGGGGGGGTACGGGGAAGAGACCCAGTACTTC. Translation: CASSLGGYGEETQYF.

The rearrangement links TRBV21-1 to TRBJ2-6; TRBD2 is taken as the D call from the table, unchecked against the DNA. TRBV21-1 is a pseudogene locus. The CDR3 consists of 19 residues. CDR3 loop: CASSSSVQPTSSGANVLTF. The CDR3 DNA sequence: TGTGCCAGCAGCTCCAGCGTCCAACCCACGAGCTCTGGGGCCAACGTCCTGACTTTC.

This clone was picked up a small number of times. The chain employs TRBV12-3 or TRBV12-4 and TRBJ1-2, with no clear D. The V end lost 5 bases, the J end lost 8 bases, and 12 bases lay between the germline ends. This CDR3 contains 12 residues. The CDR3 protein is CASSPDFSGYTF. The CDR3 nucleotides are TGTGCCAGCAGTCCAGACTTCAGCGGCTACACCTTC.

The rearrangement uses TRBV11-2 and TRBJ2-7; TRBD1 agrees at 10 bases. V gave up 1 base and J gave up 2 bases; unmatched junction bases: 5. This CDR3 has 16 amino acids. CDR1 and CDR2 from the germline V gene are SGHAT and FQNNGV. CDR3 nucleotide sequence: TGTGCCAGCAGCTTAGGGAAAGGACAGGGGGCCTACGAGCAGTACTTC. The encoded protein is CASSLGKGQGAYEQYF.

The chain employs TRBV28 and TRBJ1-2; D not resolved. V lost 1 base, J lost 0 bases, and 15 bases lay in between. Germline V gene lookup returns CDR1 MDHEN and CDR2 SYDVKM. The length of the CDR3 is 17 residues. This chain's CDR3 is CASSLFLGTATNYGYTF. The CDR3 region has the DNA TGTGCCAGCAGTTTATTTTTAGGTACAGCTACTAACTATGGCTACACCTTC.

This chain joins TRBV19 and TRBJ1-4, with 10 bases matching TRBD1. The CDR3 covers 15 residues. Germline assignment: CDR1 LNHDA and CDR2 SQIVND (reference sequence). Germline trimming cut 3 bases from V and 6 bases from J; bases unmatched to any gene: 4. CDR3 bases: TGTGCCAGTAGTATGGTGGGACAGGGGCATGAAAAACTGTTTTTT. This codes for CASSMVGQGHEKLFF.

The chain couples TRBV5-1 to TRBJ1-1, with a possible D match to TRBD1 (5 bases). Trimming removed 4 bases from V and 3 bases from J, with 13 bases in between. This CDR3 region has 14 residues. Germline V CDR1 and CDR2: SGHRS, YFSETQ. The CDR3 DNA reads TGCGCCAGCAGCCCCGGACCGGGGGACACTGAAGCTTTCTTT. This codes for CASSPGPGDTEAFF.

The chain is built from TRBV28 and TRBJ2-7, with 9 nucleotides matching TRBD2. This CDR3 has 16 residues. Unmatched junction bases numbered 7, after V lost 3 bases and J lost 1 base. Germline CDR1 and CDR2: MDHEN and SYDVKM. The CDR3: CASSLSLAGSSYEQYF. CDR3 DNA sequence: TGTGCCAGCAGTTTGTCGCTAGCGGGATCGTCCTACGAGCAGTACTTC.

The chain combines TRBV6-5 with TRBJ2-3; 7 bases fit TRBD2. The CDR3 consists of 15 residues. CDR1 and CDR2 from the germline V gene are MNHEY and SVGAGI. After removal of 7 bases from V and 0 bases from J, the junction contained 7 bases not matched to a gene. This CDR3 is CASTPTGRSTDTQYF. The CDR3 region has the DNA TGTGCCAGCACCCCAACCGGGAGGAGCACAGATACGCAGTATTTT.

This chain links TRBV19 with TRBJ1-1; possible D gene TRBD1, 5 bases. The ends were cut back, 5 bases at V and 0 bases at J, with 16 bases in the middle. The CDR3 contains 16 residues. CDR1 is LNHDA, CDR2 SQIVND, per germline (reference sequence). CDR3 sequence: CASSRRKTGMNTEAFF. In DNA, the CDR3 is TGTGCCAGTAGTCGACGAAAAACAGGAATGAACACTGAAGCTTTCTTT.

CDR3 protein: CASRSQEDPYPEIRNTIYF. DNA for the CDR3: TGTGCCAGCAGGTCCCAGGAGGACCCCTACCCGGAAATTAGAAACACCATATATTTT. The chain is built from TRBV7-9 and TRBJ1-3; D call uncertain. The CDR3 contains 19 residues. Between the trimmed V and J ends, which lost 6 bases and 5 bases, there was a span of 29 bases. Per germline, CDR1 SEHNR and CDR2 FQNEAQ (reference sequence).

This chain joins TRBV7-8 and TRBJ1-5, with TRBD1 identical over 8 bases. Unmatched junction bases numbered 12, after V lost 6 bases and J lost 11 bases. The CDR3 has 14 residues. The V gene's germline CDR1 is SGHVS and CDR2 FQNEAQ. The CDR3: CASSNWQGALTQHF. CDR3 DNA: TGTGCCAGCAGTAACTGGCAGGGGGCATTGACCCAGCATTTT.

The V and J genes are TRBV7-8 and TRBJ1-5; perhaps TRBD1 as D (5 bases). The CDR3 contains 15 residues. V lost 6 bases, J lost 4 bases, and 16 bases lay in between. Germline V gene lookup returns CDR1 SGHVS and CDR2 FQNEAQ. CDR3 DNA: TGTGCCAGCAGTTCTGGGTCGGGGGTGAATCAGCCCCAGCATTTT. Its translation: CASSSGSGVNQPQHF. Using reference TRBV7-8 and TRBJ1-5 for the parts outside the CDR3, the full variable domain is GAGVSQSPRYKVAKRGQDVALRCDPISGHVSLFWYQQALGQGPEFLTYFQNEAQLDKSGLPSDRFFAERPEGSVSTLKIQRTQQEDSAVYLCASSSGSGVNQPQHFGDGTRLSIL.

The chain joins TRBV27 to TRBJ2-7, with 9 nucleotides matching TRBD1. This CDR3 comprises 20 residues. V was clipped by 3 bases and J by 7 bases; unmatched bases: 25. Germline loops: CDR1 MNHEY, CDR2 SMNVEV (reference sequence). CDR3 DNA: TGTGCCAGCAGTTTCTTTACCGGGACAGGGAGCCCTCACCTCCCGAGGGAGCAGTACTTC. This gives the protein CASSFFTGTGSPHLPREQYF.

The chain combines TRBV24-1 with TRBJ1-6; D remains unclear. V was cut by 2 bases and J by 7 bases, with 14 bases left in between. CDR1 and CDR2 (germline): KGHDR, SFDVKD. This CDR3 has 16 amino acids. CDR3 nucleotides: TGTGCCACCAGTGATTCCCAGCTCCCGGGGAATTCACCCCTCCACTTT. It yields the protein CATSDSQLPGNSPLHF.

The genes are TRBV28 and TRBJ2-5; maybe TRBD2 (5 bases). Germline V gene lookup returns CDR1 MDHEN and CDR2 SYDVKM. The CDR3 loop spans 13 amino acids. V was cut by 5 bases and J by 0 bases, with 7 bases left in between. The chain's CDR3 is CASSPGYQETQYF. The CDR3 DNA follows: TGTGCCAGCAGTCCGGGGTACCAAGAGACCCAGTACTTC. Together with reference TRBV28 and TRBJ2-5, the CDR3 gives the full variable domain: DVKVTQSSRYLVKRTGEKVFLECVQDMDHENMFWYRQDPGLGLRLIYFSYDVKMKEKGDIPEGYSVSREKKERFSLILESASTNQTSMYLCASSPGYQETQYFGPGTRLLVL.

The chain uses TRBV12-5 and TRBJ1-6, with D hard to call. V lost 5 bases and J 8 bases, leaving 19 bases between the germline ends. Germline CDR1 LGHNT, CDR2 FRNRAP. The CDR3 totals 16 residues. The CDR3 bases are TGTGCTAGTGGTGCGTCCGGATGGAGGGCTGATTCACCCCTCCACTTT. This codes for CASGASGWRADSPLHF.

This clone came up once. V and J are TRBV7-8 and TRBJ1-1; the match to TRBD1 covers 8 bases. Germline loops: CDR1 SGHVS, CDR2 FQNEAQ. Trimming took 5 bases from V and 5 from J; bases not matched to a gene: 16. This CDR3 spans 17 amino acids. The CDR3, as DNA: TGTGCCAGCAGCCCGACGCAAATTACAGGGGGTGTAACTGAAGCTTTCTTT. This translates into CASSPTQITGGVTEAFF.

This sequence joins TRBV5-1 and TRBJ1-2; the D is unclear. Germline assignment: CDR1 SGHRS and CDR2 YFSETQ. The CDR3 spans 13 residues. The V end lost 0 bases, the J end lost 4 bases, and 7 bases lay between the germline ends. The CDR3 region has the DNA TGCGCCAGCAGCTTGGCAGAATTCTATGGCTACACCTTC. This gives the protein CASSLAEFYGYTF.

The V gene is TRBV24-1, the J gene TRBJ2-3; the D gene is possibly TRBD2 (6 bases). The CDR3 contains 15 residues. V was pared by 3 bases and J by 14 bases, with 23 bases between. Looked up from germline, CDR1 is KGHDR and CDR2 is SFDVKD. In nucleotides, the CDR3 is TGTGCCACCAGTGATGCGGGGTCGGAGGGCCGACAACCGTATTTT. Translating it yields CATSDAGSEGRQPYF.

The V call is TRBV5-4, the J call TRBJ2-1; 11 bases agree with TRBD2. The CDR3 consists of 15 residues. CDR1 and CDR2 (germline): SGHNT, YYREEE (reference sequence). V dropped 5 bases and J dropped 4; count of bases not matched to a gene: 5. The CDR3 loop is CASSPGTSGYNEQFF. As DNA, the CDR3 is TGTGCCAGCAGTCCCGGGACTAGCGGATACAATGAGCAGTTCTTC.

This clone was observed once. The chain is built from TRBV5-4 and TRBJ2-5; D call uncertain. CDR3 size: 13 residues. Germline assignment: CDR1 SGHNT and CDR2 YYREEE (reference sequence). V was clipped by 0 bases and J by 4 bases, with 7 bases between them. The chain's CDR3 is CASSLGARETQYF. Here the CDR3 DNA reads TGTGCCAGCAGCTTGGGGGCCAGAGAGACCCAGTACTTC.

The sample holds one count of this clone. The chain recombines TRBV9 with TRBJ1-4; 8 bases line up with TRBD1. This CDR3 comprises 14 residues. Per germline, CDR1 SGDLS and CDR2 YYNGEE. J gave up 7 bases and V 0 bases, and 2 bases lay outside the gene matches. The CDR3 region is CASSVGQGSEKLFF. For the CDR3, the DNA is TGTGCCAGCAGCGTAGGACAGGGGAGTGAAAAACTGTTTTTT.

This clone was recorded a few times. The CDR3 region has the DNA TGTGCCACCAGTGACCCCGACTTGAGCTCCTACAATGAGCAGTTCTTC. Its translation is CATSDPDLSSYNEQFF. V gene TRBV24-1 combines with J gene TRBJ2-1; no clear D gene. The germline V and J ends were trimmed by 4 bases and 0 bases, with 12 bases remaining between them. This CDR3 has 16 amino acids. In germline, CDR1 is KGHDR, CDR2 SFDVKD.

This clone was recorded only once. The chain combines TRBV6-5 with TRBJ1-6; 8 positions agree with TRBD1. The CDR3 length is 14 residues. Germline V CDR1 and CDR2: MNHEY, SVGAGI. The V gene end was trimmed by 7 bases and the J gene end by 9 bases; junction bases not matched to a gene: 8. CDR3 sequence: CASTTGVFRSPLHF. CDR3 sequence (DNA): TGTGCCAGCACGACAGGGGTTTTCCGTTCACCCCTCCACTTT.